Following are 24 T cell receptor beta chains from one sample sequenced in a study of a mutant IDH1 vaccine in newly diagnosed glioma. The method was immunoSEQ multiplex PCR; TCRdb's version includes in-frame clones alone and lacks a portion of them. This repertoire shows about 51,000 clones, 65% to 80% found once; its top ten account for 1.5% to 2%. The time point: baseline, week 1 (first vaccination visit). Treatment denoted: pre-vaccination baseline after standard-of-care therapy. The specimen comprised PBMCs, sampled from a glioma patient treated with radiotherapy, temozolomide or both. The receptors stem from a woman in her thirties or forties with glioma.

This chain's CDR3 is CASSLGADNSPLHF. The CDR3 DNA follows: TGCGCCAGCAGCCTGGGTGCGGACAATTCACCCCTCCACTTT. This chain links TRBV4-1 with TRBJ1-6, with D unresolved. Per germline, CDR1 MGHRA and CDR2 YSYEKL. The CDR3 sequence is 14 residues long. V gave up 4 bases and J gave up 7 bases, with 11 bases separating them.

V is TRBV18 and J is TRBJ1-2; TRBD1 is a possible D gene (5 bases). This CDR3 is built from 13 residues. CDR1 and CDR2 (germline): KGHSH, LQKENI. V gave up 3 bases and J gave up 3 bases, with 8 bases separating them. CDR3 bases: TGTGCCAGCTCACCCGGGACGGACTATGGCTACACCTTC. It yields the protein CASSPGTDYGYTF.

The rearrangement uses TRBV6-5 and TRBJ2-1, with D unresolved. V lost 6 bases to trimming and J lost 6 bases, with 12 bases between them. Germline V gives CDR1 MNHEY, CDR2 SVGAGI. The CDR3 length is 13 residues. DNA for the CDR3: TGTGCCAGCAGATCACCCGGGTCCAATGAGCAGTTCTTC. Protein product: CASRSPGSNEQFF.

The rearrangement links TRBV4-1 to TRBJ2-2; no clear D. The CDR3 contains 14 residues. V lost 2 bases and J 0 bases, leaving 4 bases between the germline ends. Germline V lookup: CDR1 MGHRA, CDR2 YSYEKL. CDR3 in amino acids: CASSQSANTGELFF. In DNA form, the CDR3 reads TGCGCCAGCAGCCAATCAGCGAACACCGGGGAGCTGTTTTTT.

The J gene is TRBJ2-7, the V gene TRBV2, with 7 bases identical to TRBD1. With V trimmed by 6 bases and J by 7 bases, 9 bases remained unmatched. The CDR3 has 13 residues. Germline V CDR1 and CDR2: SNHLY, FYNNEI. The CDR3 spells CASRGAGGREQYF. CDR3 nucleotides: TGTGCCAGCAGGGGGGCAGGGGGAAGAGAGCAGTACTTC.

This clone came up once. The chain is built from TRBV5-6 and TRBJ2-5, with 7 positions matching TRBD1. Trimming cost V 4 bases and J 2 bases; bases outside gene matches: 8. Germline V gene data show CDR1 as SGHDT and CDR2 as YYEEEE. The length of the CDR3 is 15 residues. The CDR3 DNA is TGTGCCAGCAGCGCCTCCGGGACAGTGCAAGAGACCCAGTACTTC. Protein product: CASSASGTVQETQYF.

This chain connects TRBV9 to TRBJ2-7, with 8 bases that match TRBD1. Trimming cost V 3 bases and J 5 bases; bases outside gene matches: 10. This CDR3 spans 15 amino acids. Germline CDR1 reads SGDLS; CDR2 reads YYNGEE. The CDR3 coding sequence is TGTGCCAGCAGCGGCGCCAGACAGGGGCCCAACGAGCAGTACTTC. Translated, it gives CASSGARQGPNEQYF.

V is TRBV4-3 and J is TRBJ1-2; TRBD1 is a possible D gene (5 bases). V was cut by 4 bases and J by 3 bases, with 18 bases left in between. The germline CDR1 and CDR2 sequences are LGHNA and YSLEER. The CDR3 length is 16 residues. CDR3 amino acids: CASSRQPAGTDYGYTF. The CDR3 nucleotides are TGCGCCAGCAGCCGACAGCCGGCCGGGACGGACTATGGCTACACCTTC.

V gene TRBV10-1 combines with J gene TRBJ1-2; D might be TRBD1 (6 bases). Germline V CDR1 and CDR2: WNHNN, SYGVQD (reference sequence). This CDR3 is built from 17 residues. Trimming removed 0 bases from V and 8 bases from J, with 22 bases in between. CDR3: CASSESGDTQTIGGYTF. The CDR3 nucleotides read TGCGCCAGCAGTGAGTCGGGGGACACCCAGACCATTGGGGGCTACACCTTC.

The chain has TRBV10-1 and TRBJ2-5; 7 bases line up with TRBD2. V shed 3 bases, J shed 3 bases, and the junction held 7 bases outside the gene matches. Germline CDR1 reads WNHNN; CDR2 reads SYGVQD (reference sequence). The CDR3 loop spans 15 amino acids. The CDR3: CASSDPSLAEETQYF. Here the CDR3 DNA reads TGCGCCAGCAGTGATCCTTCGCTAGCGGAAGAGACCCAGTACTTC.

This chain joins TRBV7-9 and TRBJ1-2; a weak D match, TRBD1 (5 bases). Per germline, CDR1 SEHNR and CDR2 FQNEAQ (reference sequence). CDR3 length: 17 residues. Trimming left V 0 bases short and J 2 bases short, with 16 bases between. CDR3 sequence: CASSLAARGVPNYGYTF. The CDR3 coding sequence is TGTGCCAGCAGCTTAGCGGCTCGGGGGGTTCCCAACTATGGCTACACCTTC. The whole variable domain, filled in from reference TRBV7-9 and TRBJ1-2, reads DTGVSQNPRHKITKRGQNVTFRCDPISEHNRLYWYRQTLGQGPEFLTYFQNEAQLEKSRLLSDRFSAERPKGSFSTLEIQRTEQGDSAMYLCASSLAARGVPNYGYTFGSGTRLTVV.

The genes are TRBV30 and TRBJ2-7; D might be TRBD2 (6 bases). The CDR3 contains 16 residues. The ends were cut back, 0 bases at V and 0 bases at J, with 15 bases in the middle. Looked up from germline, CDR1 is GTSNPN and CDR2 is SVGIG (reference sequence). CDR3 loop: CAWSVRPSASSYEQYF. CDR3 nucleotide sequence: TGTGCCTGGAGTGTACGACCTAGCGCTAGCTCCTACGAGCAGTACTTC.

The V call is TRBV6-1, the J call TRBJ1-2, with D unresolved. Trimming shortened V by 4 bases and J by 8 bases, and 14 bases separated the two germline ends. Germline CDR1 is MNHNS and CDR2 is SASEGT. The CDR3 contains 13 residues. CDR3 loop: CASSVDVAGGYTF. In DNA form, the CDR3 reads TGTGCCAGCAGTGTGGACGTCGCGGGAGGCTACACCTTC.

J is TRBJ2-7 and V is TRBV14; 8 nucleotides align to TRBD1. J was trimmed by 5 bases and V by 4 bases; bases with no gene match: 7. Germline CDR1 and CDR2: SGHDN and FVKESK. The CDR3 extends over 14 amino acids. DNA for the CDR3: TGTGCCAGCAGCCTTGGACAGGGCTTTGACGAGCAGTACTTC. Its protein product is CASSLGQGFDEQYF.

The CDR3, as DNA: TGTGCCAGTAGTATTGACAGGGGAACTGAAGCTTTCTTT. Protein product: CASSIDRGTEAFF. This chain links TRBV19 with TRBJ1-1; TRBD1 aligns across 8 bases. The V gene end was trimmed by 3 bases and the J gene end by 5 bases; junction bases not matched to a gene: 2. The CDR3 contains 13 residues. The germline gives CDR1 LNHDA, CDR2 SQIVND (reference sequence).

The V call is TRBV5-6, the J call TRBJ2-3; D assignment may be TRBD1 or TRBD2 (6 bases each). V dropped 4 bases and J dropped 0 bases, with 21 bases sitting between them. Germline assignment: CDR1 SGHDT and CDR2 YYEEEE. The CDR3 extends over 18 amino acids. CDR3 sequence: CASSLPRGPLPSTDTQYF. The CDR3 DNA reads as TGTGCCAGCAGCCTGCCCCGGGGGCCACTTCCTAGCACAGATACGCAGTATTTT.

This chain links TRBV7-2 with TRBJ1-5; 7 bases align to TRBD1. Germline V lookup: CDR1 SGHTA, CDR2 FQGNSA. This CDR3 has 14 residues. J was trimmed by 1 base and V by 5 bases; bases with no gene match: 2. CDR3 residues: CASSRQGSNQPQHF. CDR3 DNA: TGTGCCAGCAGCCGACAGGGAAGCAATCAGCCCCAGCATTTT.

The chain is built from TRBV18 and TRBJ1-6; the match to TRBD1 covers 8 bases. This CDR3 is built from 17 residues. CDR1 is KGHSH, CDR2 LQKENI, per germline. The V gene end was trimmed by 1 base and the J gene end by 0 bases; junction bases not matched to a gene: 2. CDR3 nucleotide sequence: TGTGCCAGCTCACCACGACAGGGGCTCTCCTATAATTCACCCCTCCACTTT. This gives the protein CASSPRQGLSYNSPLHF. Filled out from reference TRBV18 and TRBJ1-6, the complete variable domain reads NAGVMQNPRHLVRRRGQEARLRCSPMKGHSHVYWYRQLPEEGLKFMVYLQKENIIDESGMPKERFSAEFPKEGPSILRIQQVVRGDSAAYFCASSPRQGLSYNSPLHFGNGTRLTVT.

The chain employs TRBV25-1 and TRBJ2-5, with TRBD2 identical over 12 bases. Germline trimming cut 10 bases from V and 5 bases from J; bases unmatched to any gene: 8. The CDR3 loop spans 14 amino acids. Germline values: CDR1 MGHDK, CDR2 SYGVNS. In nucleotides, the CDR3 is TGTGCCACCTCTAGCGGGGGGGGGCTCGAGACCCAGTACTTC. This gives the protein CATSSGGGLETQYF.

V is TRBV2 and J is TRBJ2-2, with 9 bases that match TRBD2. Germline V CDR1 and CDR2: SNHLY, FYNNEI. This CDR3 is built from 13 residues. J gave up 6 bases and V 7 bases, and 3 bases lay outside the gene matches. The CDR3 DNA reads TGTGCCAGCACGGCTAGCGGGGCCGGGGAGCTGTTTTTT. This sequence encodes CASTASGAGELFF. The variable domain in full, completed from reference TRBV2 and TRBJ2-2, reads EPEVTQTPSHQVTQMGQEVILRCVPISNHLYFYWYRQILGQKVEFLVSFYNNEISEKSEIFDDQFSVERPDGSNFTLKIRSTKLEDSAMYFCASTASGAGELFFGEGSRLTVL.

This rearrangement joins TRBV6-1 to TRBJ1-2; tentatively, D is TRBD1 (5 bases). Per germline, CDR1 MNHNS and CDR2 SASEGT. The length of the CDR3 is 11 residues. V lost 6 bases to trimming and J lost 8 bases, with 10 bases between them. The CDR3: CASRDIGGYTF. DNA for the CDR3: TGTGCCAGCAGGGACATCGGGGGCTACACCTTC.

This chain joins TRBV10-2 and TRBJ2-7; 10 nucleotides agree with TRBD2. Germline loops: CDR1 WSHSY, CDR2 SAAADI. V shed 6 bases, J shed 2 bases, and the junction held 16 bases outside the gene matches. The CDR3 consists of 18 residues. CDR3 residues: CASSFGGRGSGGPYEQYF. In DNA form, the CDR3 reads TGCGCCAGCAGCTTTGGGGGTCGGGGTAGCGGGGGGCCCTACGAGCAGTACTTC.

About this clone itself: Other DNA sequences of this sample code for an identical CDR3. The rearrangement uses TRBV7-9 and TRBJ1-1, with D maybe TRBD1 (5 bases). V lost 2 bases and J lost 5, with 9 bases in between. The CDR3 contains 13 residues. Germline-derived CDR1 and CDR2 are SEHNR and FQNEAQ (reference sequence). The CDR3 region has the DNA TGTGCCAGCAGCTTAAGGGACGGGACTGAAGCTTTCTTT. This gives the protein CASSLRDGTEAFF. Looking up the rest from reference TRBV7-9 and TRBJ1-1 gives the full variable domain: DTGVSQNPRHKITKRGQNVTFRCDPISEHNRLYWYRQTLGQGPEFLTYFQNEAQLEKSRLLSDRFSAERPKGSFSTLEIQRTEQGDSAMYLCASSLRDGTEAFFGQGTRLTVV.

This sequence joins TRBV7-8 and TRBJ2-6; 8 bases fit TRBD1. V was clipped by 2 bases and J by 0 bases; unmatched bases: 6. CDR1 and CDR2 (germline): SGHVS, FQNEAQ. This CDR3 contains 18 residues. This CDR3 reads CASSLRDRPSSGANVLTF. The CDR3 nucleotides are TGTGCCAGCAGCTTAAGGGACAGGCCTAGCTCTGGGGCCAACGTCCTGACTTTC.